The clone carrying this T cell receptor (beta chain) was seen once. The source of the sample is a study of cytomegalovirus exposure and HLA in healthy donors. Amplification used 60 Vbeta primers and 13 Jbeta primers. Here immunoSEQ multiplex PCR was the method, and the copy in TCRdb shows in-frame clones only, minus some. The sample records about 170,000 clones, about four fifths being singletons. The germline CDR1 and CDR2 sequences are SGHAT and FQNNGV. Trimming took off 0 bases at V and 2 bases at J, with 12 bases between the two ends. CDR3 length equals 16 residues. The sequenced material came from PBMCs. The J gene is TRBJ2-3, the V gene TRBV11-2, with D unclear. This clonotype was obtained from a woman aged 45-59 years in good health and CMV-seropositive. CDR3 region: CASSLEYSFNTDTQYF. Here the CDR3 DNA reads TGTGCCAGCAGCTTAGAGTATAGTTTCAACACAGATACGCAGTATTTT.